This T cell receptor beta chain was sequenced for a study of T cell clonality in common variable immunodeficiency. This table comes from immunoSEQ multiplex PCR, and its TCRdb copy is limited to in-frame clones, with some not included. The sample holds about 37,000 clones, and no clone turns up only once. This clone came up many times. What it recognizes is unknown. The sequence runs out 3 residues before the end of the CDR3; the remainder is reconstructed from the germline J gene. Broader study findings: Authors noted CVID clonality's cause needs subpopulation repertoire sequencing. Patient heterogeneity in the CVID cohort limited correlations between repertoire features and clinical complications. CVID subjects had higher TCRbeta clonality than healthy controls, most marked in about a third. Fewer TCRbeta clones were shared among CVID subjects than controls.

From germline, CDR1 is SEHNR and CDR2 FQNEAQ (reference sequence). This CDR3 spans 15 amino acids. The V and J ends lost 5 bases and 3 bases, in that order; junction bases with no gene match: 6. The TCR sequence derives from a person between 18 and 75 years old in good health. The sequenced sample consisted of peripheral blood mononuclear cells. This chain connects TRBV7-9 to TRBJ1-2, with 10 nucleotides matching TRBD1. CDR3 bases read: TGTGCCAGCAGCACAGGGACAGGGGCGGACTATGGC. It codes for CASSTGTGADYG. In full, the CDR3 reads CASSTGTGADYGYTF.